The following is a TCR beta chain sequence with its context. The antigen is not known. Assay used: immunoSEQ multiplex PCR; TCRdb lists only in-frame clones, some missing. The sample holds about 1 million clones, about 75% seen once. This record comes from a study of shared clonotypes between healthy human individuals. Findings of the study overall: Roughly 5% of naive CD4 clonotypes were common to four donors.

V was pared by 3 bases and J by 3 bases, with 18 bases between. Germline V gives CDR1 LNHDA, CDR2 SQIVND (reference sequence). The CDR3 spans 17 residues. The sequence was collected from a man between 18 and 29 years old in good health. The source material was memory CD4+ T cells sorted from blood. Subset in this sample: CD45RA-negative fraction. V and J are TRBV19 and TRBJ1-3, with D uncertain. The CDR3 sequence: CASSMSTEMLVGNTIYF. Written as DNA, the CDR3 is TGTGCCAGTAGTATGTCTACGGAGATGCTCGTTGGAAACACCATATATTTT.